The 3 T cell receptor beta chains in this list originate from one sample, sequenced in a study of T-cell memory formation after mild COVID-19. From the 5' RACE reads, TCRdb called clonotypes with MiXCR, one entry per CDR3 protein. The sample includes 300,000 to 400,000 distinct CDR3 sequences, under 30% of them seen just once. Sample: PBMCs or a T cell subset sorted from them (not recorded which). Every receptor here comes from an adult woman who had mild COVID-19 (a few samples of this study predate the infection). Cell type and time point are not known.

The sample holds a few counts of this clonotype. This chain connects TRBV6-5 to TRBJ2-5, with TRBD1 as a possible D gene (6 bases). The ends were cut back, 0 bases at V and 0 bases at J, with 8 bases in the middle. The length of the CDR3 is 15 residues. CDR1 is MNHEY, CDR2 SVGAGI, per germline. CDR3 protein: CASSYSWDNQETQYF. As DNA, the CDR3 is TGTGCCAGCAGTTACTCTTGGGACAACCAAGAGACCCAGTACTTC.

This chain connects TRBV4-1 to TRBJ2-1; a possible D gene is TRBD1 (6 bases). CDR3 length: 13 residues. V was clipped by 5 bases and J by 4 bases, with 9 bases between them. Germline V gene lookup returns CDR1 MGHRA and CDR2 YSYEKL. In nucleotides, the CDR3 is TGCGCCAGCAGCGGGGACACTTACAATGAGCAGTTCTTC. Residues: CASSGDTYNEQFF.

This clonotype has a handful of counts. The chain couples TRBV29-1 to TRBJ2-7; TRBD1 aligns across 8 bases. Germline CDR1 is SQVTM and CDR2 is ANQGSEA. CDR3 size: 14 residues. Losses at the gene ends were 4 bases for V and 2 bases for J; bases not matched to a gene: 7. CDR3 in amino acids: CSVAVRDRTYEQYF. The CDR3, as DNA: TGCAGCGTTGCTGTCCGGGACAGGACCTACGAGCAGTACTTC.